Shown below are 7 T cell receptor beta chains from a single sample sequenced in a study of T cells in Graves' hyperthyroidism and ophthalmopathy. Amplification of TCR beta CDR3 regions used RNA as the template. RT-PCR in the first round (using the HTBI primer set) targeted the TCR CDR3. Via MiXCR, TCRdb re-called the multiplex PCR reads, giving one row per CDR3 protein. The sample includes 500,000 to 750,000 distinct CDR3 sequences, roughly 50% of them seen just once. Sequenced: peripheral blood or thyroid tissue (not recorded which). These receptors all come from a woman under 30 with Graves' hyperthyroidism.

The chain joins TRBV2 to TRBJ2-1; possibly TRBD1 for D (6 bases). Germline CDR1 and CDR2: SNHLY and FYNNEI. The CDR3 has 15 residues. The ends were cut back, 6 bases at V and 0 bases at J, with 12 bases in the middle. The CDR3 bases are TGTGCCAGCAGCCCGGACAGTATCTCCTACAATGAGCAGTTCTTC. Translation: CASSPDSISYNEQFF.

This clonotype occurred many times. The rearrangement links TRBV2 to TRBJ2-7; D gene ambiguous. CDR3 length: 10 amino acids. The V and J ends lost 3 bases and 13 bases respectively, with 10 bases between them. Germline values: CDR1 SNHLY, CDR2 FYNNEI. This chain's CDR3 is CASSEEGSYF. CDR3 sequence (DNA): TGTGCCAGCAGTGAGGAAGGCTCTTACTTC. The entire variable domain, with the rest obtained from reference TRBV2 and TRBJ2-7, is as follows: EPEVTQTPSHQVTQMGQEVILRCVPISNHLYFYWYRQILGQKVEFLVSFYNNEISEKSEIFDDQFSVERPDGSNFTLKIRSTKLEDSAMYFCASSEEGSYFGPGTRLTVT.

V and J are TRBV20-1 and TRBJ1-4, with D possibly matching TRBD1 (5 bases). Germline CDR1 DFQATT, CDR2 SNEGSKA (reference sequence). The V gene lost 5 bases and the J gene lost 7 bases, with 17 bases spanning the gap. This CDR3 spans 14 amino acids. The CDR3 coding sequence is TGCAGTGCTGGGCGAGGGAGGGGCTTTGAAAAACTGTTTTTT. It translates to CSAGRGRGFEKLFF.

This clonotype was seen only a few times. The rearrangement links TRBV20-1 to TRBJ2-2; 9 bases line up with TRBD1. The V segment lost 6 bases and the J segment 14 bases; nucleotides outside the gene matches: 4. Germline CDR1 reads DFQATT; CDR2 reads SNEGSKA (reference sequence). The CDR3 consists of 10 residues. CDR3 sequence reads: CSAKGQGLFF. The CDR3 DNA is TGCAGTGCGAAGGGACAGGGTCTGTTTTTT.

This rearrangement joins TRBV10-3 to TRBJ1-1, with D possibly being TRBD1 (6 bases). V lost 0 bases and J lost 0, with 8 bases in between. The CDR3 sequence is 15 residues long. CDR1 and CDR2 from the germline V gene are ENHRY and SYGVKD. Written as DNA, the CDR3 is TGTGCCATCAGTGAGTCAGGGGGGGTGAACACTGAAGCTTTCTTT. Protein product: CAISESGGVNTEAFF.

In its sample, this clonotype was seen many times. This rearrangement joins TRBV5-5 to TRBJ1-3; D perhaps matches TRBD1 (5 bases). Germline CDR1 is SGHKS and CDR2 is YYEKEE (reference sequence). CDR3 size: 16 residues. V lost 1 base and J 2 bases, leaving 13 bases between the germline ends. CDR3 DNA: TGTGCCAGCAGCTTGTGGCTGGGGGTTACTGGAAACACCATATATTTT. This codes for CASSLWLGVTGNTIYF.

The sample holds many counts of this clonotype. DNA for the CDR3: TGTGCCAGCAGCGAGGACAGGGCGAAGCAGTACTTC. It encodes CASSEDRAKQYF. This chain joins TRBV12-3 or TRBV12-4 and TRBJ2-7; TRBD1 aligns across 8 bases. This CDR3 is 12 amino acids long. V dropped 6 bases and J dropped 8; count of bases not matched to a gene: 6.